This TCR beta chain was profiled in a study of T-cell memory formation after mild COVID-19. TCRdb fed the 5' RACE reads into MiXCR, producing one record per CDR3 protein. The sample includes 250,000 to 300,000 distinct CDR3 sequences, roughly 17% of them seen just once. Notes on this clonotype: What it binds is not known.

Study-level results: Mostly located in CM and EM were contracting CD4+ clones, with contracting CD8+ clones located in EMRA.

CDR3 length: 13 residues. The V gene end was trimmed by 8 bases and the J gene end by 2 bases; junction bases not matched to a gene: 6. The germline gives CDR1 SGHKS, CDR2 YYEKEE (reference sequence). The V call is TRBV5-5, the J call TRBJ2-7, with 8 positions matching TRBD1. Specimen: PBMCs or a T cell subset sorted from them (not recorded which). The origin of this receptor is a young man who had mild COVID-19 (a few samples of this study predate the infection). Cell type and time point are not known. The CDR3 protein is CASAAGGPYEQYV. The DNA of the CDR3 is TGTGCCAGTGCCGCAGGGGGCCCCTACGAGCAGTACGTC.